This TCR beta chain was profiled in a study of T cells after yellow fever vaccination. Study in general: SMART-Seq v4 Ultra Low Input prepared the low-cell-number fractions.

Study outcomes and limitations: Peaking faster, on day 5 versus 15, the secondary response was nonetheless weaker.

A remark on this clonotype: The antigen is not known.

TCR cDNA, made by 5'RACE template switching, carried an added universal primer site and UMIs. TCRdb redid the calling of the 5' RACE reads with MiXCR, one entry per CDR3 protein. The sample contains about 73,000 distinct CDR3 sequences, approximately 8% of which appear only once. The TCR originated in a man aged 25 to 40 who received the YFV17D yellow fever vaccine. The specimen was CD8+ T cells sorted from PBMCs, collected on the day of the yellow fever booster vaccination.

CDR3 nucleotide sequence: TGTGCCAGCAGTTTATTCGGGGCCTACGAGCAGTACTTC. The encoded protein is CASSLFGAYEQYF. The chain has TRBV27 and TRBJ2-7, with D possibly matching TRBD2 (5 bases). CDR3 length: 13 residues. Germline V CDR1 and CDR2: MNHEY, SMNVEV (reference sequence). The V and J ends lost 1 base and 2 bases respectively, with 6 bases between them.